Sequencing of this T cell receptor (beta chain) was carried out in a study of T cell changes during pregnancy in multiple sclerosis. Using immunoSEQ multiplex PCR, the repertoire was profiled, and TCRdb retains in-frame clones only, with some absent. The repertoire includes about 46,000 clones, around 90% of them detected once, and about 8.8% sits in the top ten. Trimming left V 2 bases short and J 5 bases short, with 15 bases between. CDR1 and CDR2 (germline): SNHLY, FYNNEI. The CDR3 has 15 residues. The sequence derives from a female donor with multiple sclerosis, enrolled in a pregnancy study. The chain recombines TRBV2 with TRBJ2-5; possibly TRBD2 for D (5 bases). The source was CD8+ T cells from peripheral blood mononuclear cells, collected after pregnancy. CDR3 sequence reads: CASSENLAVRETQYF. The DNA for the CDR3 is TGTGCCAGCAGTGAAAACCTAGCCGTCCGGGAGACCCAGTACTTC. Together with reference TRBV2 and TRBJ2-5, the CDR3 gives the full variable domain: EPEVTQTPSHQVTQMGQEVILRCVPISNHLYFYWYRQILGQKVEFLVSFYNNEISEKSEIFDDQFSVERPDGSNFTLKIRSTKLEDSAMYFCASSENLAVRETQYFGPGTRLLVL.